The 14 T cell receptor beta chains below were found in one sample sequenced in a study of shared clonotypes between healthy human individuals. Only in-frame clones appear in the TCRdb table, and some are missing; sequencing was by immunoSEQ multiplex PCR. The repertoire holds hundreds of thousands of clones, with about 96% as singletons. Sequencing was carried out using naive CD4+ T cells sorted from blood. Specified subset: CD45RA+ positively selected. These TCRs come from a woman aged 25 to 39 in good health.

The chain uses TRBV6-1 and TRBJ1-3; D is undetermined. This CDR3 has 13 residues. V dropped 6 bases and J dropped 0 bases, with 6 bases sitting between them. Germline loops: CDR1 MNHNS, CDR2 SASEGT. CDR3 nucleotide sequence: TGTGCCAGCAGACAAGCCTCTGGAAACACCATATATTTT. Its translation: CASRQASGNTIYF.

This clone was picked up one time. The V gene is TRBV10-3, the J gene TRBJ2-5; D not resolved. Deletions cut 6 bases from V and 5 bases from J, with 13 bases between. CDR1 ENHRY and CDR2 SYGVKD come from the germline V gene. CDR3 size: 13 residues. The CDR3 region is CAISSLGWETQYF. CDR3 DNA: TGTGCCATCAGCTCCCTTGGTTGGGAGACCCAGTACTTC.

The chain employs TRBV5-1 and TRBJ2-3; 7 nucleotides agree with TRBD2. Germline trimming cut 7 bases from V and 1 base from J; bases unmatched to any gene: 0. Germline assignment: CDR1 SGHRS and CDR2 YFSETQ. The CDR3 covers 12 residues. The chain's CDR3 is CASGRGTDTQYF. The DNA for the CDR3 is TGCGCCAGCGGGAGGGGCACAGATACGCAGTATTTT.

The chain recombines TRBV5-5 with TRBJ1-2; TRBD1 might be the D (5 bases). The length of the CDR3 is 18 residues. The germline V gene encodes CDR1 SGHKS and CDR2 YYEKEE (reference sequence). Trimming took off 0 bases at V and 0 bases at J, with 18 bases between the two ends. Here the CDR3 reads CASSLAGEGLKANYGYTF. Here the CDR3 DNA reads TGTGCCAGCAGCTTGGCCGGGGAGGGACTTAAAGCTAACTATGGCTACACCTTC.

V is TRBV18 and J is TRBJ1-2; TRBD1 agrees at 7 bases. CDR1 and CDR2 from the germline V gene are KGHSH and LQKENI. This CDR3 is 18 amino acids long. V lost 3 bases to trimming and J lost 2 bases; unmatched junction nucleotides: 15. CDR3 region: CASSPGPGQKQGNYGYTF. CDR3 coding DNA: TGTGCCAGCTCACCCGGGCCGGGACAGAAGCAAGGAAACTATGGCTACACCTTC. The variable domain in full, with the rest retrieved from reference TRBV18 and TRBJ1-2, is NAGVMQNPRHLVRRRGQEARLRCSPMKGHSHVYWYRQLPEEGLKFMVYLQKENIIDESGMPKERFSAEFPKEGPSILRIQQVVRGDSAAYFCASSPGPGQKQGNYGYTFGSGTRLTVV.

This clone appeared once. This CDR3 reads CASSKVPAGGSYEQYF. CDR3 in DNA: TGTGCCAGTAGTAAGGTTCCCGCAGGGGGCTCCTACGAGCAGTACTTC. V is TRBV19 and J is TRBJ2-7, with 7 bases that match TRBD1. V shed 4 bases and J 0 bases; nucleotides not matched to a gene: 9. The CDR3 is 16 amino acids. Germline-derived CDR1 and CDR2 are LNHDA and SQIVND (reference sequence).

Concerning this clone itself: Mismatch with germline at one junction end may stem from a read error. This chain uses TRBV4-1 with TRBJ1-1; the match to TRBD1 covers 9 bases. CDR1 is MGHRA and CDR2 is YSYEKL in the germline V gene. This CDR3 has 15 amino acids. Here the CDR3 reads CASSPTITTPGQGNF. The CDR3 bases are TGCGCCAGCAGCCCGACAATTACTACGCCGGGACAGGGCAACTTT.

The chain combines TRBV28 with TRBJ2-7; TRBD1 matches 8 bases. Trimming cost V 5 bases and J 3 bases; bases outside gene matches: 9. The CDR3 spans 15 residues. Germline V gene data show CDR1 as MDHEN and CDR2 as SYDVKM. For the CDR3, the DNA is TGTGCCAGCAGTCCTACAGGGGGATCACACTACGAGCAGTACTTC. This encodes CASSPTGGSHYEQYF.

The sample holds one count of this clone. The CDR3, as DNA: TGTGCCAGCTCACCTGACAGAGACAACACCGGGGAGCTGTTTTTT. This sequence encodes CASSPDRDNTGELFF. V and J are TRBV18 and TRBJ2-2; weak D call: TRBD1 (5 bases). CDR1 is KGHSH, CDR2 LQKENI, per germline. With 3 bases removed from V and 2 bases from J, the gap between germline ends came to 10 bases. The CDR3 has 15 amino acids.

This clone appeared once. The chain has TRBV20-1 and TRBJ2-5, with 9 bases identical to TRBD2. Germline lookup yields CDR1 DFQATT and CDR2 SNEGSKA (reference sequence). There are 11 residues in the CDR3. In nucleotides, the CDR3 is TGCAGGGGCGGGGGGGCAGAGACCCAGTACTTC. Translated: CRGGGAETQYF.

The gene calls are TRBV27 and TRBJ2-7, with a tentative D call TRBD1 (6 bases). V was clipped by 6 bases and J by 6 bases, with 12 bases between them. In germline, CDR1 is MNHEY, CDR2 SMNVEV (reference sequence). The CDR3 runs 12 residues. CDR3 sequence reads: CASRGDRPEQYF. The CDR3 DNA follows: TGTGCCAGCAGGGGAGACAGGCCCGAGCAGTACTTC.

The chain recombines TRBV5-6 with TRBJ2-3; TRBD1 might be the D (5 bases). With 3 bases removed from V and 1 base from J, the gap between germline ends came to 9 bases. This CDR3 has 14 residues. The V gene's germline CDR1 is SGHDT and CDR2 YYEEEE. Here the CDR3 DNA reads TGTGCCAGCAGCTGGCTACAGGGCACAGATACGCAGTATTTT. The encoded protein is CASSWLQGTDTQYF.

Details on this clone: The same CDR3 can be traced to other DNA sequences in this sample. This chain joins TRBV28 and TRBJ1-2; tentatively, D is TRBD1 (5 bases). The germline V and J ends were trimmed by 3 bases and 6 bases, with 8 bases remaining between them. Germline V CDR1 and CDR2: MDHEN, SYDVKM. The length of the CDR3 is 12 residues. CDR3 protein: CASSLVGDGYTF. In nucleotides, the CDR3 is TGTGCCAGCAGTTTGGTAGGGGATGGCTACACCTTC.

This clone was observed a few times. V is TRBV28 and J is TRBJ2-1, with a possible D match to TRBD2 (6 bases). Trimming cost V 4 bases and J 7 bases, with 20 bases left between them. Germline values: CDR1 MDHEN, CDR2 SYDVKM. The CDR3 is 16 residues long. The CDR3 nucleotides read TGTGCCAGCAGTTCTCCCGGGAGCGACGGCAAGAATGAGCAGTTCTTC. This encodes CASSSPGSDGKNEQFF.